These T cell receptor beta chains were read from a single sample in a study of blood T cells in healthy people across ages. TCRdb called the 5' RACE reads again in MiXCR, with one record for every CDR3 protein. This repertoire shows some 1,000,000 distinct CDR3 sequences, under 30% found once; its top ten account for approximately 0.71%. This same sample was also taken into another study, of T cells of mothers and their children.

The sample comprised blood. The receptors derive from a girl between 2 and 10 years old in good health. Both conserved end residues are part of each CDR3. D genes are given only for firm matches. Clone sizes are given selectively: once, few, many, or a class where the clone is expanded.

D: .
size: few
J: TRBJ2-1
V: TRBV4-1
DNA: .
CDR3: CASSTSGTNTNEQFF

D: TRBD2
size: .
J: TRBJ2-7
V: TRBV4-2
DNA: TGTGCCAGCAGCCAAACTAGCGGGAGTACAAGGTACGAGCAGTACTTC
CDR3: CASSQTSGSTRYEQYF

D: TRBD2
size: many
J: TRBJ2-5
V: TRBV5-1
DNA: TGTGCCAGCAGCTTGTTAGCGGGAGTGGGAGAGACCCAGTACTTC
CDR3: CASSLLAGVGETQYF

D: TRBD2
size: .
J: TRBJ2-7
V: TRBV4-2
DNA: TGTGCCAGCAGCCATGAGAGCGGGAGGGCAATCTACGAGCAGTACTTC
CDR3: CASSHESGRAIYEQYF

D: .
size: few
J: TRBJ2-1
V: TRBV3-1
DNA: TGTGCCAGCAGCCAAGTTATGTATGAGCAGTTCTTC
CDR3: CASSQVMYEQFF

D: .
size: .
J: TRBJ1-2
V: TRBV29-1
DNA: TGCAGCGTCCGGGGTGACTATGGCTACACCTTC
CDR3: CSVRGDYGYTF

D: .
size: few
J: TRBJ2-7
V: TRBV24-1
DNA: TGTGCCACCAGGGACGGGGGAACCTACGAGCAGTACTTC
CDR3: CATRDGGTYEQYF

D: TRBD2
size: .
J: TRBJ2-6
V: TRBV29-1
DNA: TGCAGCGGGGTGACTAGCGGGAGGGAGTCTGGGGCCAACGTCCTGACTTTC
CDR3: CSGVTSGRESGANVLTF

D: TRBD2
size: .
J: TRBJ2-1
V: TRBV20-1
DNA: TGCAGTGCTAGTGGGCTGGGGTCCGGGACTAGCGGGCCTGGCAATGAGCAGTTCTTC
CDR3: CSASGLGSGTSGPGNEQFF

D: .
size: few
J: TRBJ1-2
V: TRBV25-1
DNA: TGTGCCACCAGTGAATGGGGAGGTCAAGTCTATGGCCACACCTTC
CDR3: CATSEWGGQVYGHTF

D: TRBD2
size: once
J: TRBJ2-5
V: TRBV3-1
DNA: TGTGCCAGCAGCCAAGATATAGTAACTAGCGGAGAGAAAGAGACCCAGTACTTC
CDR3: CASSQDIVTSGEKETQYF

D: .
size: few
J: TRBJ2-7
V: TRBV28
DNA: TGTGCCAGCGAGGGCAGGGTATCCGAGCAGTACTTC
CDR3: CASEGRVSEQYF

D: .
size: .
J: TRBJ2-7
V: TRBV10-3
DNA: TGTGCCATCAGGGATACCTACGAGCAGTACTTC
CDR3: CAIRDTYEQYF

D: .
size: few
J: TRBJ2-1
V: TRBV11-2
DNA: TGTGCCAGCAGCTTAGGTTTAGTTGGTGAGCAGTTCTTC
CDR3: CASSLGLVGEQFF

D: .
size: .
J: TRBJ2-2
V: TRBV20-1
DNA: TGCAGTGCTAGTCAACAGGAAAACACCGGGGAGCTGTTTTTT
CDR3: CSASQQENTGELFF

D: .
size: .
J: TRBJ2-1
V: TRBV28
DNA: TGTGCCAGCAGACCCGACATGGGGTATGAGCAGTTCTTC
CDR3: CASRPDMGYEQFF